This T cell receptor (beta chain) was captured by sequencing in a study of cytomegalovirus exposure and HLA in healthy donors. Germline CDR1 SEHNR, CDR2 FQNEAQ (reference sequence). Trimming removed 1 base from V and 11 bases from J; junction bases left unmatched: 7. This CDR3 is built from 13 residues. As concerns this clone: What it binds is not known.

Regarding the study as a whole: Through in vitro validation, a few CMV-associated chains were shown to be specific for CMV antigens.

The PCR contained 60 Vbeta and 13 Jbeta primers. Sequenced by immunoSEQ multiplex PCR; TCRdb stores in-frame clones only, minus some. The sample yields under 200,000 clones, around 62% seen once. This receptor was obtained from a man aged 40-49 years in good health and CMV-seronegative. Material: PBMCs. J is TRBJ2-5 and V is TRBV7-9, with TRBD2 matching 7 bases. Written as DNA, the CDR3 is TGTGCCAGCAGCTTAGGATCCGCGGGAGAGCAGTACTTC. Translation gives CASSLGSAGEQYF.